This T cell receptor beta chain stems from a study of blood T cell repertoires in COVID-19 (TCRdb year 2020). As for the study more broadly: Samples covering the acute and convalescent phases of COVID-19 were provided by collaborators in the United States, Italy and Spain. The material from the prospective study consisted of cDNA or gDNA derived from T cells, B-cell-depleted T cells, or PBMCs. Subjects who had been exposed to COVID-19, were actively infected with it, or had recovered from it provided the deeply sampled blood TCRbeta repertoires that made up the dataset. The repertoires were released in a freely available public database intended as a resource for research on the immune response to SARS-CoV-2. The samples were drawn from two sources: the first 160 participants of the ongoing ImmuneRACE study, and 950 to 1,500 subjects contributed by 6 global collaborators. A de-identified subject ID, COVID-19 status, age in years and sex were almost always included in the sample metadata. Where available, HLA class I and class II types were obtained from metadata supplied by the sample provider rather than from assay-based typing.

This clone was seen a handful of times. The target of this receptor is not known. There are no base qualities to consult, and no much larger clone falls within one base. V is pared back by 3 bases and J by 4 bases, with 7 bases lying between the germline termini. From the cysteine up to the phenylalanine, the CDR3 has a length of 13 residues. Only the CDR3 DNA stays, 39 bases, in frame from base 1. Per the germline V gene, SGHVS is the CDR1 and FQNEAQ is the CDR2. TCRbeta CDR3 regions were amplified from genomic DNA using the immunoSEQ Assay, a bias-controlled multiplex PCR. The study's processing was this. The number of nucleated cells in each sample was estimated from the amplification of reference gene primers within the assay. Sequence reads were collapsed and filtered to measure the absolute abundance of every unique TCRbeta CDR3 rearrangement. For each sample, productive Simpson clonality was calculated by taking the square root of Simpson's diversity index across productive rearrangements. TCRdb provides this immuneACCESS table in a form limited to in-frame rearrangements. Some clones are lacking; in checked studies, under half of them reflect an unresolved V gene, and why the rest are absent is not known. The DNA was the basis for D and trimming; V, J and clone size are from that table. The sample table records over 150,000 clones; 91% of these occur just once. Together, the top ten hold under 0.6% of the sample.

The collaborating institutions used their own protocols to collect whole blood in K2EDTA tubes. For TCRbeta analysis, collaborators shipped samples in one of three forms: frozen whole blood, isolated PBMCs, or DNA extracted from either of those sample types. Beyond this particular receptor, the publication reports: How much clinical and demographic metadata was included differed by source and by participant, and the metadata was provided uncurated.

The rearranged chain carries TRBV7-8 and TRBJ2-1; no D gene can be assigned with confidence. This receptor was taken from a man aged 45-60 years with acute or convalescent COVID-19. The sample was peripheral blood. The base sequence is TGTGCCAGCAGCTTCCTATCTTACAATGAGCAGTTCTTC. Translated, it reads CASSFLSYNEQFF.